This T cell receptor (beta chain) was recorded in a study of blood T cell repertoires in COVID-19. Original data processing: Amplified reference gene primers provided the basis for estimating nucleated cell counts. The repertoire was sequenced with immunoSEQ multiplex PCR; TCRdb's copy has only in-frame clones and lacks some. V and J calls and clone size are those listed in that table; D and trimming were worked out from the DNA. The sample carries around 170,000 clones, roughly 87% recorded once. V lost 4 bases and J lost 6; bases outside the gene matches: 9. CDR1 and CDR2 (germline): MDHEN, SYDVKM. The CDR3 runs to 16 residues.

The sequence was obtained from a woman aged 45-65 years who had recovered from COVID-19. The material sequenced was PBMCs or T cells enriched from blood (not recorded which). The chain couples TRBV28 to TRBJ2-1, with TRBD1 matching 10 bases. Here the CDR3 reads CASSSSPGTGANEQFF. CDR3 nucleotides: TGTGCCAGCAGTTCCAGTCCCGGGACAGGGGCCAATGAGCAGTTCTTC.